These 29 T cell receptor beta chains share one sample of origin, sequenced in a study of molecular identifiers for immune sequencing clone quantification. TCRdb fed the PCR reads into MiXCR, producing one record per CDR3 protein. The sample lists about half a million distinct CDR3 sequences; around 21% were seen once. The sequenced material came from naive CD8+ T cells from blood, with Jurkat cell RNA spiked in. Subset here: FACS-sorted CD8+CD4-CCR7+CD45RA+ naive T cells. The receptors derive from a human donor in good health. Some libraries in this study had Jurkat cell RNA spiked in.

The V and J genes are TRBV12-3 or TRBV12-4 and TRBJ2-1, with TRBD2 identical over 13 bases. V dropped 6 bases and J dropped 8; count of bases not matched to a gene: 7. The length of the CDR3 is 15 residues. CDR3 loop: CASSPTSGGTYEQFF. The CDR3 coding sequence is TGTGCCAGCAGCCCGACTAGCGGGGGGACGTATGAGCAGTTCTTC.

The chain links TRBV6-1 to TRBJ2-3, with 12 bases matching TRBD1. Unmatched junction bases numbered 2, after V lost 3 bases and J lost 4 bases. Germline CDR1 and CDR2: MNHNS and SASEGT. This CDR3 region has 15 residues. The CDR3 sequence is CASSEGQGAPDTQYF. For the CDR3, the DNA is TGTGCCAGCAGTGAGGGACAGGGGGCCCCAGATACGCAGTATTTT.

The rearrangement uses TRBV5-5 and TRBJ2-3; 8 bases fit TRBD1. CDR3 length: 19 residues. V dropped 0 bases and J dropped 0; count of bases not matched to a gene: 12. The germline V gene encodes CDR1 SGHKS and CDR2 YYEKEE (reference sequence). The CDR3: CASSLGAGGPFSSTDTQYF. The CDR3 DNA reads as TGTGCCAGCAGCTTGGGAGCAGGGGGCCCCTTCTCTAGCACAGATACGCAGTATTTT.

This clonotype was observed at least ten times. V usage is TRBV5-1 and J usage is TRBJ1-1; 7 bases align to TRBD1. The ends lost 4 bases at V and 3 bases at J; junction bases unmatched: 6. The CDR3 spans 14 residues. Germline assignment: CDR1 SGHRS and CDR2 YFSETQ. The CDR3 region has the DNA TGCGCCAGCAGCCCCCGACAGGGTGACACTGAAGCTTTCTTT. Its translation is CASSPRQGDTEAFF.

This clonotype was seen at least ten times. The gene calls are TRBV4-3 and TRBJ1-1; TRBD1 might be the D (5 bases). Looked up from germline, CDR1 is LGHNA and CDR2 is YSLEER. Trimming removed 4 bases from V and 2 bases from J, with 11 bases in between. This CDR3 comprises 14 residues. Here the CDR3 DNA reads TGCGCCAGCAGCCTAGGGGACCTTAACACTGAAGCTTTCTTT. Protein: CASSLGDLNTEAFF.

The chain joins TRBV2 to TRBJ2-7; 9 bases fit TRBD2. CDR3 length: 15 residues. Germline V lookup: CDR1 SNHLY, CDR2 FYNNEI. V lost 0 bases, J lost 2 bases, and 2 bases stayed unmatched. In nucleotides, the CDR3 is TGTGCCAGCAGTGAAGCGCCTAGCGGGGCCTACGAGCAGTACTTC. This codes for CASSEAPSGAYEQYF.

This clonotype appeared a few times. The chain recombines TRBV6-5 with TRBJ2-7, with TRBD1 identical over 7 bases. Germline assignment: CDR1 MNHEY and CDR2 SVGAGI. This CDR3 has 15 amino acids. V was clipped by 5 bases and J by 1 base; unmatched bases: 8. Here the CDR3 reads CASSPNRDSSYEQYF. The DNA of the CDR3 is TGTGCCAGCAGTCCGAACCGGGACAGTTCCTACGAGCAGTACTTC.

The rearrangement joins TRBV12-3 or TRBV12-4 to TRBJ2-2, with 10 bases lining up with TRBD2. Unmatched junction bases numbered 12, after V lost 7 bases and J lost 7 bases. The CDR3 is 16 residues long. CDR3 DNA: TGTGCCAGCACCTTCAGCGGGGGGGGGCGCAGCGGGGAGCTGTTTTTT. It specifies CASTFSGGGRSGELFF.

This clonotype has just a few counts. The rearrangement joins TRBV29-1 to TRBJ2-7; 7 nucleotides align to TRBD2. CDR3 length: 14 amino acids. V was clipped by 3 bases and J by 1 base; unmatched bases: 6. Per germline, CDR1 SQVTM and CDR2 ANQGSEA. The CDR3 spells CSVEGGVSSYEQYF. The DNA for the CDR3 is TGCAGCGTTGAGGGGGGGGTTTCGTCCTACGAGCAGTACTTC.

This clonotype was observed a handful of times. The CDR3 coding sequence is TGTGCCAGCAGCCCCGGGACAGGAGCTACAGATACGCAGTATTTT. Amino acid sequence: CASSPGTGATDTQYF. This chain connects TRBV7-3 to TRBJ2-3, with 8 nucleotides matching TRBD1. Germline V gives CDR1 SGHTA, CDR2 FQGTGA. This CDR3 has 15 residues. Unmatched junction bases numbered 7, after V lost 5 bases and J lost 3 bases. Full variable domain (outside the CDR3, taken from reference TRBV7-3 and TRBJ2-3): GAGVSQTPSNKVTEKGKYVELRCDPISGHTALYWYRQSLGQGPEFLIYFQGTGAADDSGLPNDRFFAVRPEGSVSTLKIQRTERGDSAVYLCASSPGTGATDTQYFGPGTRLTVL.

Only a few counts were recorded for this clonotype. The chain employs TRBV5-6 and TRBJ2-2; D gene ambiguous. In germline, CDR1 is SGHDT, CDR2 YYEEEE. CDR3 length: 13 residues. V was pared by 2 bases and J by 5 bases, with 7 bases between. CDR3 region: CASSFVETGELFF. DNA of the CDR3: TGTGCCAGCAGCTTTGTGGAGACCGGGGAGCTGTTTTTT.

This CDR3 is CASSQDGGGFRGYTF. The CDR3 DNA is TGTGCCAGCAGCCAAGATGGAGGGGGCTTTAGGGGCTACACCTTC. The gene calls are TRBV14 and TRBJ1-2; 7 nucleotides align to TRBD1. CDR1 is SGHDN, CDR2 FVKESK, per germline. CDR3 length: 15 amino acids. The V gene end was trimmed by 0 bases and the J gene end by 8 bases; junction bases not matched to a gene: 9. Full variable domain (missing parts from reference TRBV14 and TRBJ1-2): EAGVTQFPSHSVIEKGQTVTLRCDPISGHDNLYWYRRVMGKEIKFLLHFVKESKQDESGMPNNRFLAERTGGTYSTLKVQPAELEDSGVYFCASSQDGGGFRGYTFGSGTRLTVV.

This clonotype was seen a few times. The CDR3 region has the DNA TGTGCCAGCACTAACGGGGGGCCGAGTGAGCAGTTCTTC. Translation: CASTNGGPSEQFF. This chain connects TRBV6-5 to TRBJ2-1; tentatively, D is TRBD2 (7 bases). V shed 7 bases and J shed 9 bases, with 16 bases lying between them. The CDR3 has 13 amino acids. Germline V gene sequence: CDR1 MNHEY, CDR2 SVGAGI.

The chain links TRBV3-1 to TRBJ1-6, with D unclear. Deletions cut 0 bases from V and 11 bases from J, with 11 bases between. The CDR3 length is 14 residues. The germline gives CDR1 LGHDT, CDR2 YNNKEL (reference sequence). The CDR3 here is CASSQDLGLPPLHF. CDR3 DNA: TGTGCCAGCAGCCAAGATCTTGGCCTTCCACCCCTCCACTTT. Complete variable domain (other parts from reference TRBV3-1 and TRBJ1-6): DTAVSQTPKYLVTQMGNDKSIKCEQNLGHDTMYWYKQDSKKFLKIMFSYNNKELIINETVPNRFSPKSPDKAHLNLHINSLELGDSAVYFCASSQDLGLPPLHFGNGTRLTVT.

This chain joins TRBV7-9 and TRBJ2-7; D not certain. V shed 5 bases and J shed 1 base, with 15 bases lying between them. Germline V gene sequence: CDR1 SEHNR, CDR2 FQNEAQ (reference sequence). This CDR3 contains 15 residues. The CDR3 loop is CASSPQGRRSYEQYF. The CDR3 DNA reads as TGTGCCAGCAGCCCCCAAGGCCGGAGATCCTACGAGCAGTACTTC.

This clonotype has ten or more counts. The chain recombines TRBV6-1 with TRBJ1-4; D remains unclear. Germline-derived CDR1 and CDR2 are MNHNS and SASEGT. This CDR3 is built from 14 residues. The V gene lost 3 bases and the J gene lost 8 bases, with 13 bases spanning the gap. The CDR3 spells CASSDAPIQEKLFF. Written as DNA, the CDR3 is TGTGCCAGCAGTGATGCCCCCATCCAGGAAAAACTGTTTTTT.

As regards this clonotype: This sequence may be a read error, since a much larger clone differs from it by one base. The chain has TRBV20-1 and TRBJ2-7, with a tentative D call TRBD2 (6 bases). This CDR3 comprises 14 residues. Germline loops: CDR1 DFQATT, CDR2 SNEGSKA (reference sequence). CDR3 sequence: CSARDPGANYERYF. The DNA for the CDR3 is TGCAGTGCTAGAGATCCGGGAGCGAACTACGAGCGGTACTTC.

This chain links TRBV12-3 or TRBV12-4 with TRBJ2-5; TRBD2 agrees at 8 bases. The CDR3 spans 12 residues. V was clipped by 9 bases and J by 5 bases; unmatched bases: 5. The CDR3 loop is CASGTSYETQYF. For the CDR3, the DNA is TGTGCCAGTGGGACTAGTTACGAGACCCAGTACTTC.

The rearrangement uses TRBV13 and TRBJ2-5; D may be TRBD1 or TRBD2 (5 bases each). V was trimmed by 6 bases and J by 2 bases, leaving 10 bases between them. Germline CDR1 and CDR2: PRHDT and FYEKMQ (reference sequence). The CDR3 covers 13 residues. The chain's CDR3 is CASSWDGQETQYF. The CDR3 bases are TGTGCCAGCAGTTGGGACGGTCAAGAGACCCAGTACTTC.

This clonotype was detected many times. The CDR3 DNA is TGTGCCAGCAGCGCCCACAGTAATGAGCAGTTCTTC. This gives the protein CASSAHSNEQFF. This chain connects TRBV7-9 to TRBJ2-1; D call uncertain. V lost 5 bases and J 7 bases, leaving 9 bases between the germline ends. The CDR3 is 12 amino acids. CDR1 and CDR2 from the germline V gene are SEHNR and FQNEAQ (reference sequence).

This rearrangement joins TRBV7-3 to TRBJ2-7, with TRBD2 matching 14 bases. Germline V gene lookup returns CDR1 SGHTA and CDR2 FQGTGA. CDR3 length: 15 residues. V shed 4 bases and J 3 bases; nucleotides not matched to a gene: 2. The CDR3 DNA sequence: TGTGCCAGCAGCTGGGGACTAGCGGGGGACTACGAGCAGTACTTC. It translates to CASSWGLAGDYEQYF.

The rearrangement uses TRBV25-1 and TRBJ1-3; D is unclear. V lost 7 bases, J lost 1 base, and 2 bases lay in between. This CDR3 has 11 residues. The germline gives CDR1 MGHDK, CDR2 SYGVNS. For the CDR3, the DNA is TGTGCCAGCATTTCTGGAAACACCATATATTTT. Protein product: CASISGNTIYF.

This clonotype was counted a few times. This chain links TRBV5-4 with TRBJ1-6; D unresolved. The CDR3 is 14 amino acids. Germline V gene lookup returns CDR1 SGHNT and CDR2 YYREEE (reference sequence). V lost 2 bases, J lost 7 bases, and 10 bases lay in between. CDR3 sequence (DNA): TGTGCCAGCAGCTTCGACGTTACCAATTCACCCCTCCACTTT. Protein: CASSFDVTNSPLHF.

This clonotype has just a few counts. The chain employs TRBV6-2 or TRBV6-3 and TRBJ2-7; maybe TRBD1 (6 bases). The CDR3 loop spans 12 amino acids. V lost 7 bases, J lost 2 bases, and 9 bases lay in between. Germline CDR1 reads MNHEY; CDR2 reads SVGEGT. The CDR3 DNA is TGTGCCAGCAAAGGGGGTCCCTACGAGCAGTACTTC. This sequence encodes CASKGGPYEQYF.

This clonotype came up a few times. V usage is TRBV6-5 and J usage is TRBJ2-1, with TRBD2 as a possible D gene (5 bases). The CDR3 sequence is 14 residues long. The V gene lost 0 bases and the J gene lost 8 bases, with 11 bases spanning the gap. In germline, CDR1 is MNHEY, CDR2 SVGAGI. CDR3 in amino acids: CASSYSRGLDEQFF. CDR3 nucleotide sequence: TGTGCCAGCAGTTACTCGCGAGGGTTGGATGAGCAGTTCTTC.

In this sample, this clonotype turned up a few times. The rearrangement uses TRBV5-6 and TRBJ1-4; D is uncertain. Germline V gene data show CDR1 as SGHDT and CDR2 as YYEEEE. V shed 1 base and J shed 7 bases, with 11 bases lying between them. The CDR3 consists of 14 residues. CDR3 DNA: TGTGCCAGCAGCTTGCTCCTGGATCCTGAAAAACTGTTTTTT. This sequence encodes CASSLLLDPEKLFF.

The table lists this clonotype with many counts. CDR3 residues: CASSLTGSSGNTIYF. The CDR3 coding sequence is TGTGCCAGCAGCTTGACAGGGAGCTCTGGAAACACCATATATTTT. The chain employs TRBV7-9 and TRBJ1-3; TRBD1 matches 7 bases. Germline-derived CDR1 and CDR2 are SEHNR and FQNEAQ (reference sequence). The CDR3 loop spans 15 amino acids. Trimming at V came to 3 bases and at J to 0 bases, leaving 2 bases not matched to a gene.

At least ten counts were recorded for this clonotype. V gene TRBV6-6 combines with J gene TRBJ2-5; tentative D call: TRBD1 (5 bases). Germline values: CDR1 MNHNY, CDR2 SVGAGI (reference sequence). V was clipped by 5 bases and J by 7 bases, with 11 bases between them. The CDR3 length is 12 residues. In DNA form, the CDR3 reads TGTGCCAGCAGTCCCCACCAGGGGACCCAGTACTTC. As protein: CASSPHQGTQYF.

At least ten counts were recorded for this clonotype. The junction and the germline gene differ at one end; a read error may be behind it. The chain joins TRBV4-1 to TRBJ2-7; TRBD1 matches at 11 bases. CDR3 size: 14 residues. Germline V gene lookup returns CDR1 MGHRA and CDR2 YSYEKL. The chain's CDR3 is CASSPGQGVYEQYF. CDR3 bases: TGTGCCAGCAGCCCGGGACAGGGGGTTTACGAGCAGTACTTC.